This TCR beta chain was identified in a study of shared clonotypes between healthy human individuals. Background on the study: Donors had three CD4 naive, three CD4 memory, two CD8 naive and one CD8 memory plate apiece. General study results and limits: When compared with the clonotypes that were shared by all four sorted-subset donors, the non-shared clonotypes turned out to have lower generation probabilities.

CDR3 size: 17 residues. Trimming stripped 1 base from V and 5 bases from J, with 20 bases between. Germline V CDR1 and CDR2: KGHSH, LQKENI. A split of CD4+ cells into CD45RA+ naive and CD45RA-negative memory subsets was performed. Notes on this clone: No antigen is known for it.

Only in-frame clones appear in the TCRdb table, and some are missing; sequencing was by immunoSEQ multiplex PCR. The sample consists of a few million clones, approximately 92% of them appearing once. The chain couples TRBV18 to TRBJ1-2, with a tentative D call TRBD1 (5 bases). This receptor was identified in a man aged 18 to 35 in good health. The specimen sequenced was naive CD4+ T cells sorted from blood. Noted subset: CD45RA+ positively selected. CDR3: CASSPLGQGQEIYGYTF. The CDR3 DNA reads as TGTGCCAGCTCACCACTAGGCCAGGGCCAAGAAATTTATGGCTACACCTTC.